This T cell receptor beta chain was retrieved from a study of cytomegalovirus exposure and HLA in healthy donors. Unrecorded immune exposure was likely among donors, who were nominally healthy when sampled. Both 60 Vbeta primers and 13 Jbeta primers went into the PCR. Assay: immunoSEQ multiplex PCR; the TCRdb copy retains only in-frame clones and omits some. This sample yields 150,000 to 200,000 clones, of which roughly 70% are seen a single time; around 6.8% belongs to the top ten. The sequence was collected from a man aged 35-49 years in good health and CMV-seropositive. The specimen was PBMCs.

CDR3: CASRTGDQPQHF. The CDR3 DNA sequence: TGTGCCAGCAGAACAGGGGATCAGCCCCAGCATTTT. The chain recombines TRBV6-1 with TRBJ1-5; TRBD1 matches at 7 bases. This CDR3 has 12 residues. Germline CDR1 reads MNHNS; CDR2 reads SASEGT. J was trimmed by 5 bases and V by 6 bases; bases with no gene match: 1.